The rows below give T cell receptor beta chains drawn from one sample of a study of blood T cell repertoires in COVID-19. The method was immunoSEQ multiplex PCR; TCRdb's version includes in-frame clones alone and lacks a portion of them. The sample holds fewer than 300,000 clones; 82% are singletons and the top ten take 3.1%. Sequencing input: peripheral blood. The receptor source for this set is a young woman with acute or convalescent COVID-19. Each CDR3 is given with its conserved first and last residue. Each record gives: clone size, D gene, V gene, J gene, CDR3 protein, CDR3 DNA. D genes are given only for firm matches. The listing skips clone size in some rows; elsewhere it reads once, few, many or a size class.

>.|.|TRBV4-2|TRBJ1-1
CASSPPFGTEAFF
TGTGCCAGCAGCCCCCCCTTCGGGACTGAAGCTTTCTTT
>.|.|TRBV5-1|TRBJ2-1
CASSPPRSSYNEQFF
TGCGCCAGCAGCCCCCCCCGGAGCTCCTACAATGAGCAGTTCTTC
>.|TRBD2|TRBV6-1|TRBJ2-7
CASSEVTSGFYEQYF
TGTGCCAGCAGTGAAGTGACTAGCGGGTTCTACGAGCAGTACTTC
>.|.|TRBV11-2|TRBJ1-5
CASSSFGGTQHF
TGTGCCAGCAGCTCCTTCGGAGGGACCCAGCATTTT
>.|.|TRBV2|TRBJ1-5
CASSDRDGGNQPQHF
TGTGCCAGCAGTGATAGAGACGGGGGCAATCAGCCCCAGCATTTT
>.|.|TRBV27|TRBJ1-5
CASTLVGGSNQPQHF
TGTGCCAGCACCCTCGTGGGGGGGAGCAATCAGCCCCAGCATTTT
>.|TRBD2|TRBV3-1/TRBV3-2|TRBJ2-1
CASSQGGGNPYNEQFF
TGTGCCAGCAGCCAAGGGGGGGGAAATCCCTACAATGAGCAGTTCTTC
>.|.|TRBV12-3/TRBV12-4|TRBJ2-2
CASSRLGGELFF
TGTGCCAGCAGTCGACTCGGCGGGGAGCTGTTTTTT
>.|.|TRBV21-1|TRBJ2-7
CASSKDGLADPYEQYF
TGTGCCAGCAGCAAAGACGGGCTAGCGGACCCCTACGAGCAGTACTTC
>.|.|TRBV28|TRBJ1-1
CASSLQQPFTEAFF
TGTGCCAGCAGTTTACAACAGCCTTTCACTGAAGCTTTCTTT
>.|.|TRBV5-1|TRBJ1-1
CASSSGLLDTEAFF
TGCGCCAGCAGCTCGGGACTTTTAGACACTGAAGCTTTCTTT
>.|TRBD2|TRBV7-2|TRBJ2-1
CASSGAVWREAPDNEQFF
TGTGCCAGCAGTGGGGCGGTTTGGCGGGAGGCTCCAGACAATGAGCAGTTCTTC
>.|TRBD1|TRBV7-9|TRBJ2-7
CASSYPGQGGEQYF
TGTGCCAGCAGCTACCCGGGACAGGGGGGCGAGCAGTACTTC
>.|.|TRBV7-7|TRBJ2-3
CASSLVGGSTDTQYF
TGTGCTAGCAGCTTAGTCGGCGGTTCCACAGATACGCAGTATTTT
>.|TRBD1|TRBV19|TRBJ1-1
CASRNMRQGLRFDTEAFF
TGTGCCAGTAGAAACATGAGACAGGGCCTTAGGTTCGACACTGAAGCTTTCTTT
>few|TRBD1|TRBV28|TRBJ1-5
CASWDRGRGQPQHF
TGTGCCAGCTGGGACAGGGGGCGGGGTCAGCCCCAGCATTTT
>.|.|TRBV6-2/TRBV6-3|TRBJ2-3
CASSFSAYTQYF
TGTGCCAGCAGTTTCTCAGCTTATACGCAGTATTTT
>.|.|TRBV5-4|TRBJ1-5
CASSPPVRGNQPQHF
TGTGCCAGCAGCCCACCGGTGAGAGGCAATCAGCCCCAGCATTTT
>.|.|TRBV6-1|TRBJ2-7
CASSEGPEGEQYF
TGTGCCAGCAGTGAGGGCCCGGAAGGCGAGCAGTACTTC
>.|TRBD2|TRBV6-5|TRBJ2-3
CASSTSGRAGTQYF
TGTGCCAGCAGCACTAGCGGGAGGGCCGGTACGCAGTATTTT
>.|TRBD2|TRBV6-2/TRBV6-3|TRBJ2-3
CASSRTSVDTQYF
TGTGCCAGCAGCCGGACTAGCGTGGATACGCAGTATTTT
>.|.|TRBV5-1|TRBJ2-4
CASSQTGTSGWGIQYF
TGCGCCAGCAGCCAAACAGGGACATCGGGGTGGGGCATTCAGTACTTC
>.|TRBD2|TRBV18|TRBJ2-3
CASSPTSGGDTQYF
TGTGCCAGCTCACCTACGTCGGGGGGAGATACGCAGTATTTT
>.|.|TRBV5-1|TRBJ2-5
CASSIPRGQETQYF
TGCGCCAGCAGCATTCCCAGGGGCCAAGAGACCCAGTACTTC
>.|.|TRBV7-9|TRBJ1-2
CASSLRQDSYGYTF
TGTGCCAGCAGCTTACGGCAGGACAGCTATGGCTACACCTTC
>few|.|TRBV28|TRBJ2-1
CASSPGVEAYNEQFF
TGTGCCAGCAGCCCCGGGGTAGAAGCCTACAATGAGCAGTTCTTC
>few|.|TRBV7-2|TRBJ1-2
CASSPHGTAGGYTF
TGTGCCAGCAGCCCCCACGGGACGGCGGGGGGCTACACCTTC
>few|.|TRBV6-2/TRBV6-3|TRBJ2-2
CASSLIQGFTGELFF
TGTGCCAGCAGCTTAATACAGGGATTCACCGGGGAGCTGTTTTTT
>few|TRBD1|TRBV5-1|TRBJ1-4
CASSSGQFNEKLFF
TGCGCCAGCAGCTCGGGACAGTTTAATGAAAAACTGTTTTTT
>.|TRBD1|TRBV6-5|TRBJ2-1
CASSFGQGAMYEQFF
TGTGCCAGCAGTTTCGGACAGGGGGCCATGTATGAGCAGTTCTTC